One sample yielded the 8 T cell receptor beta chains listed below, sequenced in a study of regulatory T cells in long-lasting Graves disease. The sample's time point: newly diagnosed GD, antithyroid drugs for less than 3 months. PBMCs provided the RNA from which the TCR library was made. Combining iRepertoire HTBI primers with Arm-PCR of CDR3 regions, the authors built TCR beta libraries. MiXCR, run by TCRdb on the multiplex PCR reads, gives a single entry per CDR3 protein. The sample yields some 560,000 distinct CDR3 sequences, 15% to 20% seen once. These data were likewise used in another study, on T cells in Graves' hyperthyroidism and ophthalmopathy.

The material sequenced was peripheral blood mononuclear cells (PBMCs), taken at new diagnosis, from a patient treated with antithyroid drugs. The origin of the receptors is a woman aged 35 to 60 with Graves disease.

This clonotype appeared many times. The chain recombines TRBV9 with TRBJ2-3, with D perhaps matching TRBD1 (6 bases). The CDR3 length is 15 residues. Germline V gene sequence: CDR1 SGDLS, CDR2 YYNGEE. Trimming took 3 bases from V and 2 from J, leaving 13 bases between them. The CDR3 nucleotides read TGTGCCAGCAGCGCCCTCGGACAGTTCACAGATACGCAGTATTTT. This encodes CASSALGQFTDTQYF. Together with reference TRBV9 and TRBJ2-3, the CDR3 gives the full variable domain: DSGVTQTPKHLITATGQRVTLRCSPRSGDLSVYWYQQSLDQGLQFLIQYYNGEERAKGNILERFSAQQFPDLHSELNLSSLELGDSALYFCASSALGQFTDTQYFGPGTRLTVL.

The chain combines TRBV5-1 with TRBJ1-1, with D uncertain. The CDR3 is made up of 14 amino acids. Germline values: CDR1 SGHRS, CDR2 YFSETQ. The germline V and J ends were trimmed by 6 bases and 1 base, with 13 bases remaining between them. CDR3 in amino acids: CASKSGFGNTEAFF. CDR3 nucleotide sequence: TGCGCCAGCAAGTCAGGTTTCGGGAACACTGAAGCTTTCTTT.

The rearrangement uses TRBV12-5 and TRBJ2-5; TRBD1 or TRBD2 may be the D gene (6 bases each). The CDR3 spans 15 residues. Germline assignment: CDR1 LGHNT and CDR2 FRNRAP. The V end lost 0 bases, the J end lost 5 bases, and 13 bases lay between the germline ends. The DNA of the CDR3 is TGTGCTAGTGGTTTGGTAGGGGGGCTTGGGGAGACCCAGTACTTC. This encodes CASGLVGGLGETQYF.

The chain combines TRBV15 with TRBJ2-7; D is unresolved. V lost 0 bases to trimming and J lost 4 bases, with 7 bases between them. CDR3 length: 13 amino acids. Germline CDR1 reads LNHNV; CDR2 reads YYDKDF (reference sequence). The CDR3 nucleotides are TGTGCCACCAGCAGAGATAAGGAGTACGAGCAGTACTTC. It yields the protein CATSRDKEYEQYF.

This clonotype was seen at least ten times. The chain links TRBV3-1 to TRBJ2-7; D call uncertain. The CDR3 runs to 12 residues. Germline V gene data show CDR1 as LGHDT and CDR2 as YNNKEL (reference sequence). Trimming pared 0 bases from V and 7 bases from J, leaving 7 bases between. Here the CDR3 DNA reads TGTGCCAGCAGCCAAGATCACGGTGAGCAGTACTTC. Amino acids: CASSQDHGEQYF.

This clonotype was seen more than once but under ten times. J is TRBJ2-1 and V is TRBV12-3 or TRBV12-4; D possibly corresponds to TRBD1 (5 bases). Between the trimmed V and J ends, which lost 6 bases and 4 bases, there was a span of 13 bases. This CDR3 has 14 amino acids. CDR3 in amino acids: CASRGRPYYNEQFF. The CDR3 DNA sequence: TGTGCCAGCAGGGGGCGTCCGTATTACAATGAGCAGTTCTTC.

This clonotype showed up just a few times. The chain recombines TRBV7-3 with TRBJ2-1; tentative D call: TRBD2 (5 bases). CDR3 length equals 16 residues. Looked up from germline, CDR1 is SGHTA and CDR2 is FQGTGA. V lost 4 bases and J 2 bases, leaving 15 bases between the germline ends. CDR3 coding DNA: TGTGCCAGCAGCTACAGAGAGGGCGTCCCCTACAATGAGCAGTTCTTC. Protein product: CASSYREGVPYNEQFF.

A note on this clonotype: A junction boundary mismatches the germline segment, possibly from a read error. The rearrangement joins TRBV14 to TRBJ2-7; D may be TRBD1 (6 bases). The germline V gene encodes CDR1 SGHDN and CDR2 FVKESK. The CDR3 covers 11 residues. The CDR3 reads CTSSQGGEQYF. In DNA, the CDR3 is TGTACCAGCAGCCAAGGGGGCGAGCAGTACTTC.